This T cell receptor beta chain was profiled in a study of persistence of HIV-infected CD4 T cells. Sequencing used immunoSEQ version 4 in survey mode. Sequencing used immunoSEQ multiplex PCR; TCRdb keeps in-frame clones, though not all of them. The sample consists of under 60,000 clones, around 75% of them appearing once. Lysates of CMV-infected fibroblasts at around 9.9 ug/mL stimulated these cells. CD40L/CD69 double-negative CD45RO-high memory CD4+ T cells were collected. For at least 4 years, plasma HIV-1 RNA was undetectable (<50 copies/mL). With V trimmed by 2 bases and J by 4 bases, 4 bases remained unmatched. There are 14 residues in the CDR3. Germline CDR1 reads KGHSH; CDR2 reads LQKENI. In the case of this clone: Its specificity is not known.

This sequence originates from an adult man with HIV who was CMV-seropositive. Sequencing used CD4+ T cells sorted from PBMCs after roughly 20-hour stimulation, obtained from a patient who received antiretroviral therapy. The chain uses TRBV18 and TRBJ1-1; the match to TRBD1 covers 7 bases. The CDR3 bases are TGTGCCAGCTCACCAAAGGGGGCTGCCACTGAAGCTTTCTTT. Translating gives CASSPKGAATEAFF.